This T cell receptor (beta chain) was sequenced during a study of T cells after yellow fever vaccination. Overall study: Any fraction with a low cell number was prepared using SMART-Seq v4 Ultra Low Input. Study findings and constraints: Post-booster reappearance was seen for most primary-vaccination clones (about 96% CD4, around 90% CD8). Abundant bulk-derived clonotypes could contaminate FACS-sorted repertoires.

The ends lost 0 bases at V and 5 bases at J; junction bases unmatched: 3. CDR1 and CDR2 from the germline V gene are SGHTA and FQGNSA. The CDR3 length is 15 residues. To note about this clonotype: Its antigen is currently unknown.

5'RACE template switching produced TCR cDNA carrying a universal primer site and UMIs. TCRdb re-called the 5' RACE reads with MiXCR, one entry per CDR3 protein. This table holds 300,000 or so distinct CDR3 sequences, around 13% found once. The sample in question was CD4+ T cells sorted from PBMCs, obtained 45 days after the yellow fever booster vaccination. The sequence was collected from a man between 25 and 39 years old who received the YFV17D yellow fever vaccine. The chain has TRBV7-2 and TRBJ2-3, with TRBD2 matching 9 bases. CDR3 loop: CASSLAPSGVDTQYF. CDR3 nucleotide sequence: TGTGCCAGCAGCTTAGCCCCTAGCGGGGTAGATACGCAGTATTTT.